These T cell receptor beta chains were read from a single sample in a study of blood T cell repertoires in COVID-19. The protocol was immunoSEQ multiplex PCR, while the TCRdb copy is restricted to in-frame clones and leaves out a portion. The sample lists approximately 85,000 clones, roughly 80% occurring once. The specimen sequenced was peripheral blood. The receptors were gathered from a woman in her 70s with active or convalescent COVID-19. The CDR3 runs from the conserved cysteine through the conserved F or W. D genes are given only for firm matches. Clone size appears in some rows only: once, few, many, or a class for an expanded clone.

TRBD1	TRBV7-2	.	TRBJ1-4	CASSKRDRVGATNEKLFF	TGTGCCAGCAGCAAAAGGGACAGGGTGGGTGCAACTAATGAAAAACTGTTTTTT
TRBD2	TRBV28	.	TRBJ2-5	CASINSGGRETQYF	TGTGCCAGCATCAATTCGGGGGGGAGGGAGACCCAGTACTTC
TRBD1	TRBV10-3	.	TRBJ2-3	CATGTGIASTDTQYF	TGTGCCACCGGGACAGGAATTGCTAGCACAGATACGCAGTATTTT
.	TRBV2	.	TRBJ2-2	CASSERRATGELFF	TGTGCCAGCAGTGAACGGAGGGCCACCGGGGAGCTGTTTTTT
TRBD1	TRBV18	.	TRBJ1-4	CASSPFSGTGQEKLFF	TGTGCCAGCTCACCTTTCTCCGGGACAGGGCAAGAAAAACTGTTTTTT
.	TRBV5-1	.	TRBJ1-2	CASSLATGFNYGYTF	TGCGCCAGCAGCTTGGCCACAGGCTTTAACTATGGCTACACCTTC
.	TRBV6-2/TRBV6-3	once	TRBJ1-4	CASSHLPGVGEKLFF	TGTGCCAGCAGTCACCTACCAGGGGTGGGAGAAAAACTGTTTTTT
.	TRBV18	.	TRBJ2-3	CASSPLIAKDTQYF	TGTGCCAGCTCACCACTTATCGCGAAAGATACGCAGTATTTT
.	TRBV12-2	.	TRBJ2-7	CASRFSQLGWDRGLTYEQYF	TGTGCAAGTCGCTTTTCCCAGTTAGGGTGGGACAGGGGATTAACCTACGAGCAGTACTTC
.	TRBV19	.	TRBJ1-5	CASSRDTLGTQHF	TGTGCCAGTAGTAGGGACACCCTAGGGACCCAGCATTTT
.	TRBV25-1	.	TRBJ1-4	CASSLREKLFF	TGTGCCAGCAGTCTGCGGGAAAAACTGTTTTTT
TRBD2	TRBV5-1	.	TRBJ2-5	CASSVLAGSQETQYF	TGCGCCAGCAGCGTATTAGCGGGGTCCCAAGAGACCCAGTACTTC
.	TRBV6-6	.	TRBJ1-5	CASSYSELWQPQHF	TGTGCCAGCAGTTACTCCGAGCTATGGCAGCCCCAGCATTTT
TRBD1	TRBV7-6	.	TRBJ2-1	CASSLVYRGSSYNEQFF	TGTGCCAGCAGCTTAGTGTACAGGGGGAGCTCCTACAATGAGCAGTTCTTC
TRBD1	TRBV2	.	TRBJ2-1	CASKLDRGEYNEQFF	TGTGCCAGCAAACTAGACAGGGGAGAATACAATGAGCAGTTCTTC
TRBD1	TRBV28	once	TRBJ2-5	CASRHYRGEETQYF	TGTGCCAGCAGACACTACAGGGGAGAGGAGACCCAGTACTTC
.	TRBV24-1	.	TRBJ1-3	CATEDSSGNTIYF	TGTGCCACCGAGGACAGCTCTGGAAACACCATATATTTT
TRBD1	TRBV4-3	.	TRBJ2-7	CASSQDRTVGTGDTYEQYF	TGCGCCAGCAGCCAAGACCGAACCGTTGGGACAGGGGATACCTACGAGCAGTACTTC